This T cell receptor beta chain was sequenced in a study of cytomegalovirus exposure and HLA in healthy donors. The study's findings and limits: In vitro confirmation showed a few CMV-associated chains to be CMV antigen specific. Cytomegalovirus status was reportedly diagnosed by the classifier with high specificity and sensitivity.

The repertoire was sequenced with immunoSEQ multiplex PCR; TCRdb's copy has only in-frame clones and lacks some. The table lists about 97,000 clones, about 95% of them singletons. To note about this clone: The antigen remains unidentified.

Trimming removed 3 bases from V and 9 bases from J; junction bases left unmatched: 8. The germline V gene has CDR1 LNHDA and CDR2 SQIVND (reference sequence). The CDR3 covers 14 residues. This clonotype originated in a woman younger than 35 in good health and CMV-seronegative. The genes are TRBV19 and TRBJ2-1; 7 bases agree with TRBD2. The sequenced sample consisted of PBMCs. This chain's CDR3 is CASSIGGSRGEQFF. In DNA, the CDR3 is TGTGCCAGTAGTATTGGCGGGAGTCGGGGTGAGCAGTTCTTC. Complete variable domain (other parts from reference TRBV19 and TRBJ2-1): DGGITQSPKYLFRKEGQNVTLSCEQNLNHDAMYWYRQDPGQGLRLIYYSQIVNDFQKGDIAEGYSVSREKKESFPLTVTSAQKNPTAFYLCASSIGGSRGEQFFGPGTRLTVL.